The 14 T cell receptor beta chains below were found in one sample sequenced in a study of OX40 agonist ivuxolimab in advanced cancers. Profiling relied on immunoSEQ multiplex PCR, and the TCRdb table lists in-frame clones only, not all of them. The data show 80,000 or so clones, under 90% seen once. This specimen was CD4+ or CD8+ T cells sorted from blood, taken in a trial of the OX40 agonist ivuxolimab. These receptors all stem from an adult with an advanced solid tumor such as melanoma, head and neck, liver or kidney cancer.

The chain joins TRBV28 to TRBJ1-1; no clear D gene. Deletions cut 10 bases from V and 1 base from J, with 19 bases between. Germline V gene sequence: CDR1 MDHEN, CDR2 SYDVKM. This CDR3 spans 15 amino acids. DNA of the CDR3: TGTGCCATTCACGATACCTCTCGCCGGAACACTGAAGCTTTCTTT. Its protein is CAIHDTSRRNTEAFF.

The CDR3 here is CASSGELNSPLHF. The CDR3 DNA follows: TGTGCCAGCTCAGGGGAACTTAATTCACCCCTCCACTTT. This chain links TRBV18 with TRBJ1-6; D gene ambiguous. The germline V and J ends were trimmed by 5 bases and 6 bases, with 8 bases remaining between them. This CDR3 spans 13 amino acids. Germline CDR1 and CDR2: KGHSH and LQKENI. The whole variable domain, remainder taken from reference TRBV18 and TRBJ1-6, is NAGVMQNPRHLVRRRGQEARLRCSPMKGHSHVYWYRQLPEEGLKFMVYLQKENIIDESGMPKERFSAEFPKEGPSILRIQQVVRGDSAAYFCASSGELNSPLHFGNGTRLTVT.

This clone was seen a single time. The chain employs TRBV7-2 and TRBJ2-3; D remains unclear. Trimming left V 1 base short and J 6 bases short, with 14 bases between. The CDR3 covers 15 residues. The germline CDR1 and CDR2 sequences are SGHTA and FQGNSA. The CDR3 bases are TGTGCCAGCAGCTTAGGGCCGGTCTACGGGGATACGCAGTATTTT. This encodes CASSLGPVYGDTQYF.

This clone was recorded many times. The rearrangement joins TRBV7-3 to TRBJ1-3; TRBD1 agrees at 10 bases. V was clipped by 2 bases and J by 3 bases; unmatched bases: 1. Germline values: CDR1 SGHTA, CDR2 FQGTGA. The CDR3 has 15 residues. This CDR3 is CASSLDRGHGNTIYF. Written as DNA, the CDR3 is TGTGCCAGCAGCTTAGACAGGGGGCATGGAAACACCATATATTTT.

This chain uses TRBV9 with TRBJ1-1; D unclear. The CDR3 runs to 13 residues. Germline CDR1 reads SGDLS; CDR2 reads YYNGEE. The ends were cut back, 3 bases at V and 7 bases at J, with 13 bases in the middle. The chain's CDR3 is CASSAGPSDEAFF. For the CDR3, the DNA is TGTGCCAGCAGCGCCGGGCCGTCCGATGAAGCTTTCTTT. Combining the CDR3 with reference TRBV9 and TRBJ1-1 gives the whole variable domain DSGVTQTPKHLITATGQRVTLRCSPRSGDLSVYWYQQSLDQGLQFLIQYYNGEERAKGNILERFSAQQFPDLHSELNLSSLELGDSALYFCASSAGPSDEAFFGQGTRLTVV.

The rearrangement joins TRBV4-2 to TRBJ2-4, with D possibly matching TRBD2 (5 bases). V was clipped by 0 bases and J by 2 bases, with 8 bases between them. In germline, CDR1 is LGHNA, CDR2 YNFKEQ. The CDR3 runs 15 residues. The CDR3 spells CASSQDRGSKNIQYF. The CDR3 DNA sequence: TGTGCCAGCAGCCAAGATAGAGGGTCCAAAAACATTCAGTACTTC.

The chain recombines TRBV2 with TRBJ2-3; 7 nucleotides match TRBD1. This CDR3 is 14 amino acids long. CDR1 and CDR2 (germline): SNHLY, FYNNEI. Trimming at V came to 3 bases and at J to 2 bases, leaving 2 bases not matched to a gene. The CDR3 loop reads CASSEGTDTDTQYF. The CDR3, as DNA: TGTGCCAGCAGTGAGGGGACAGACACAGATACGCAGTATTTT.

The chain recombines TRBV2 with TRBJ1-3; 7 nucleotides align to TRBD1. Trimming cost V 3 bases and J 0 bases; bases outside gene matches: 8. The CDR3 is 17 residues long. Germline lookup yields CDR1 SNHLY and CDR2 FYNNEI. As DNA, the CDR3 is TGTGCCAGCAGTGATCCACTCGACAGGGTCTCTGGAAACACCATATATTTT. Protein: CASSDPLDRVSGNTIYF.

The chain employs TRBV18 and TRBJ2-1; unclear D gene. The germline V and J ends were trimmed by 6 bases and 5 bases, with 14 bases remaining between them. Per germline, CDR1 KGHSH and CDR2 LQKENI. This CDR3 contains 14 residues. The CDR3 reads CASSQGPLDNEQFF. For the CDR3, the DNA is TGTGCCAGCTCTCAAGGACCTCTGGACAATGAGCAGTTCTTC.

The J gene is TRBJ2-2, the V gene TRBV28; maybe TRBD1 (5 bases). The ends were cut back, 10 bases at V and 6 bases at J, with 18 bases in the middle. The CDR3 loop spans 14 amino acids. Germline V gene lookup returns CDR1 MDHEN and CDR2 SYDVKM. The CDR3 loop reads CATRSGLSSGELFF. The CDR3 DNA follows: TGTGCCACCCGATCAGGGTTGAGTTCCGGGGAGCTGTTTTTT.

V gene TRBV5-1 combines with J gene TRBJ2-1; weak D call: TRBD1 (6 bases). The germline V gene has CDR1 SGHRS and CDR2 YFSETQ. This CDR3 is 13 amino acids long. The V gene lost 4 bases and the J gene lost 6 bases, with 11 bases spanning the gap. In DNA, the CDR3 is TGCGCCAGCAGCCAAGACAGGACCAATGAGCAGTTCTTC. Translation gives CASSQDRTNEQFF.

This clone appeared once. The CDR3, as DNA: TGTGCCAGCAGCTCCCGTGGGCTAGCAGGTGGGACCTACAATGAGCAGTTCTTC. The encoded protein is CASSSRGLAGGTYNEQFF. This chain joins TRBV5-6 and TRBJ2-1; TRBD2 might be the D (5 bases). The CDR3 covers 18 residues. In germline, CDR1 is SGHDT, CDR2 YYEEEE. V lost 3 bases and J 2 bases, leaving 21 bases between the germline ends.

This chain connects TRBV4-1 to TRBJ2-4; D may be TRBD2 (5 bases). V lost 4 bases to trimming and J lost 3 bases, with 19 bases between them. The CDR3 sequence is 17 residues long. CDR1 is MGHRA and CDR2 is YSYEKL in the germline V gene. CDR3 sequence: CASSPLVRDWGKNIQYF. The CDR3 nucleotides are TGCGCCAGCAGCCCGCTCGTCCGGGATTGGGGCAAAAACATTCAGTACTTC.

This chain connects TRBV28 to TRBJ2-7; D is perhaps TRBD1 (6 bases). This CDR3 spans 16 amino acids. Germline V gene sequence: CDR1 MDHEN, CDR2 SYDVKM. Trimming cost V 2 bases and J 2 bases, with 16 bases left between them. This CDR3 reads CASSLNRDMGTYEQYF. Here the CDR3 DNA reads TGTGCCAGCAGTTTAAACCGGGACATGGGCACCTACGAGCAGTACTTC.